This T cell receptor (beta chain) was profiled in a study of blood T cell repertoires in COVID-19. Study context: T cells, B-cell-depleted T cells, or PBMCs supplied cDNA or gDNA.

Trimming stripped 6 bases from V and 5 bases from J, with 13 bases between. CDR3 length equals 14 residues. Germline values: CDR1 SNHLY, CDR2 FYNNEI. Study processing details: Reference gene primer amplification in the assay estimated nucleated cell counts. Using immunoSEQ multiplex PCR, the repertoire was profiled, and TCRdb retains in-frame clones only, with some absent. The V and J calls and the clone size are those of that table, but D and trimming were determined from the DNA. The table lists 270,000 or so clones, 80% to 90% of them singletons. In terms of age and location, participants ranged from roughly 18 to 90 years and lived in about 25 US areas. During the 2 weeks before they entered the study, exposed participants had met someone with a PCR-confirmed or clinician-diagnosed COVID-19 case.

This sequence originates from a woman in her forties or fifties who had been exposed to COVID-19. Specimen: PBMCs or T cells enriched from blood (not recorded which). V and J are TRBV2 and TRBJ2-2; D is unclear. The DNA for the CDR3 is TGTGCCAGCAGCCCATCCAGAGGAACCGGGGAGCTGTTTTTT. Its translation is CASSPSRGTGELFF.